What follows are 28 T cell receptor beta chains derived from one specimen sequenced in a study of blood T cell repertoires in COVID-19. The assay was immunoSEQ multiplex PCR, and TCRdb's table has in-frame clones only and misses some. Of roughly 150,000 clones in the sample, about 80% were seen once. Sequences were obtained from PBMCs or T cells enriched from blood (not recorded which). The receptors originated from a woman aged 60 to 75 who had recovered from COVID-19.

This clone was detected only once. This chain joins TRBV5-6 and TRBJ2-5; TRBD2 matches at 7 bases. Germline lookup yields CDR1 SGHDT and CDR2 YYEEEE. The CDR3 sequence is 13 residues long. V shed 4 bases and J 10 bases; nucleotides not matched to a gene: 10. The CDR3 nucleotides read TGTGCCAGCAGCATGCAGGCGGGGGAGGTCCAGTACTTC. Translating it yields CASSMQAGEVQYF.

The gene calls are TRBV19 and TRBJ1-1, with a possible D match to TRBD1 (6 bases). V was pared by 7 bases and J by 4 bases, with 19 bases between. CDR1 is LNHDA and CDR2 is SQIVND in the germline V gene (reference sequence). This CDR3 region has 15 residues. The CDR3 DNA reads as TGTGCCAGTACTGGGGGACCACAGGGTAGCACTGAAGCTTTCTTT. Encoded protein: CASTGGPQGSTEAFF.

This clone appeared once. The V and J genes are TRBV12-3 or TRBV12-4 and TRBJ1-6; D not resolved. The V and J ends lost 7 bases and 7 bases respectively, with 11 bases between them. This CDR3 is built from 13 residues. CDR3 sequence (DNA): TGTGCCAGCACGCCAGGCAGAAATTCACCCCTCCACTTT. Translating gives CASTPGRNSPLHF.

The chain uses TRBV30 and TRBJ1-2, with 9 bases fitting TRBD1. V shed 3 bases, J shed 3 bases, and the junction held 2 bases outside the gene matches. CDR1 GTSNPN and CDR2 SVGIG come from the germline V gene (reference sequence). This CDR3 is 13 amino acids long. CDR3 amino acids: CAWSWDRDYGYTF. In DNA form, the CDR3 reads TGTGCCTGGAGCTGGGACAGGGACTATGGCTACACCTTC.

The gene calls are TRBV3-1 (or the pseudogene TRBV3-2) and TRBJ1-1, with 8 bases lining up with TRBD1. Germline-derived CDR1 and CDR2 are LGHDT and YNNKEL (reference sequence). This CDR3 region has 15 residues. The junction had 11 bases not matched to a gene; V was cut back by 4 bases and J by 7 bases. CDR3 sequence reads: CASSPGGVRYSEAFF. The CDR3 nucleotides are TGTGCCAGCAGCCCAGGGGGCGTAAGGTACAGTGAAGCTTTCTTT.

This rearrangement joins TRBV7-2 to TRBJ2-7; 10 bases map to TRBD2. Trimming removed 1 base from V and 7 bases from J; junction bases left unmatched: 13. Germline-derived CDR1 and CDR2 are SGHTA and FQGNSA. The CDR3 runs 17 residues. Here the CDR3 DNA reads TGTGCCAGCAGCTTAGGCGGGACTAGCGCAAGAGTTAGGGAGCAGTACTTC. It translates to CASSLGGTSARVREQYF.

The chain carries TRBV10-3 and TRBJ1-5, with TRBD1 matching over 11 bases. With 4 bases clipped from V and 1 base from J, the junction kept 3 bases outside the gene matches. The germline V gene encodes CDR1 ENHRY and CDR2 SYGVKD. There are 16 residues in the CDR3. The CDR3 spells CAISGGTGGSNQPQHF. CDR3 DNA: TGTGCCATCAGTGGAGGGACAGGGGGAAGCAATCAGCCCCAGCATTTT.

The chain carries TRBV7-8 and TRBJ2-5; TRBD1 aligns across 7 bases. The germline V gene has CDR1 SGHVS and CDR2 FQNEAQ. The ends lost 2 bases at V and 2 bases at J; junction bases unmatched: 2. The CDR3 totals 14 residues. The CDR3 region is CASSLRDRQETQYF. CDR3 sequence (DNA): TGTGCCAGCAGCTTAAGGGACAGACAAGAGACCCAGTACTTC. The full variable domain, rest sourced from reference TRBV7-8 and TRBJ2-5, is GAGVSQSPRYKVAKRGQDVALRCDPISGHVSLFWYQQALGQGPEFLTYFQNEAQLDKSGLPSDRFFAERPEGSVSTLKIQRTQQEDSAVYLCASSLRDRQETQYFGPGTRLLVL.

The CDR3 nucleotides read TGTGCCAGCAGCGTAGTGTATAGCGGGGGTGCAGATACGCAGTATTTT. This codes for CASSVVYSGGADTQYF. V gene TRBV9 combines with J gene TRBJ2-3; 9 bases map to TRBD2. Losses at the gene ends were 0 bases for V and 4 bases for J; bases not matched to a gene: 6. This CDR3 spans 16 amino acids. Germline loops: CDR1 SGDLS, CDR2 YYNGEE.

The V gene is TRBV30, the J gene TRBJ2-1, with TRBD1 matching over 7 bases. The germline gives CDR1 GTSNPN, CDR2 SVGIG (reference sequence). This CDR3 has 14 residues. The J segment lost 6 bases and the V segment lost 3 bases, leaving 8 bases of the junction unmatched. CDR3 nucleotides: TGTGCCTGGAGAGACAGGGACATTTTCAATGAGCAGTTCTTC. Amino acids: CAWRDRDIFNEQFF.

This chain's CDR3 is CAISESIVSYNEQFF. CDR3 DNA: TGTGCCATCAGTGAATCAATTGTTTCCTACAATGAGCAGTTCTTC. The rearrangement joins TRBV10-3 to TRBJ2-1; D is undetermined. This CDR3 comprises 15 residues. Germline-derived CDR1 and CDR2 are ENHRY and SYGVKD. Trimming removed 3 bases from V and 1 base from J, with 10 bases in between.

In this sample, this clone turned up once. This sequence joins TRBV30 and TRBJ1-2; D might be TRBD1 (5 bases). V dropped 2 bases and J dropped 8 bases, with 15 bases sitting between them. Germline V gives CDR1 GTSNPN, CDR2 SVGIG (reference sequence). This CDR3 is 13 amino acids long. In nucleotides, the CDR3 is TGTGCCTGGAGTCTCGTGGGGACTATAGGCTACACCTTC. This encodes CAWSLVGTIGYTF.

CDR3 in amino acids: CASSQGVGRGLYGYTF. The CDR3 bases are TGTGCCAGCAGCCAAGGGGTTGGCAGGGGCCTCTATGGCTACACCTTC. The chain carries TRBV4-2 and TRBJ1-2, with D possibly matching TRBD1 (6 bases). The CDR3 has 16 amino acids. Germline V gene data show CDR1 as LGHNA and CDR2 as YNFKEQ. Between the trimmed V and J ends, which lost 1 base and 4 bases, there was a span of 16 bases.

This clone showed up just a few times. The rearrangement uses TRBV30 and TRBJ1-3; D gene uncertain. There are 15 residues in the CDR3. Germline CDR1 reads GTSNPN; CDR2 reads SVGIG (reference sequence). Trimming removed 0 bases from V and 0 bases from J, with 9 bases in between. Here the CDR3 reads CAWSVIGSSGNTIYF. DNA for the CDR3: TGTGCCTGGAGTGTAATCGGTAGCTCTGGAAACACCATATATTTT.

This chain's CDR3 is CTSSRTTGASGNTIYF. As DNA, the CDR3 is TGCACCAGCAGCCGGACAACAGGTGCCTCTGGAAACACCATATATTTT. The rearrangement uses TRBV1 and TRBJ1-3; TRBD1, the table's D call, was not compared with the DNA. TRBV1 is shown as a pseudogene. The CDR3 consists of 16 residues.

The count of this clone is one. The chain uses TRBV5-1 and TRBJ2-1, with 7 bases lining up with TRBD1. After removal of 0 bases from V and 0 bases from J, the junction contained 6 bases not matched to a gene. The V gene's germline CDR1 is SGHRS and CDR2 YFSETQ. The CDR3 is made up of 17 amino acids. Here the CDR3 DNA reads TGCGCCAGCAGCTTGGGGGGACAGCCCAGCTCCTACAATGAGCAGTTCTTC. Translated: CASSLGGQPSSYNEQFF.

The chain uses TRBV7-8 and TRBJ2-1, with D possibly matching TRBD2 (7 bases). Germline V gives CDR1 SGHVS, CDR2 FQNEAQ. V was trimmed by 6 bases and J by 1 base, leaving 10 bases between them. This CDR3 is built from 14 residues. Written as DNA, the CDR3 is TGTGCCAGCAGGGGGGGGCCATCCTACAATGAGCAGTTCTTC. Protein product: CASRGGPSYNEQFF.

This clone has just a few counts. Here the CDR3 DNA reads TGCGCCAGCAGCCAATGGCTAGCAGGCGGGGAGCTGTTTTTT. This gives the protein CASSQWLAGGELFF. The chain carries TRBV4-1 and TRBJ2-2, with D maybe TRBD2 (5 bases). V was clipped by 2 bases and J by 7 bases, with 11 bases between them. Germline V gives CDR1 MGHRA, CDR2 YSYEKL. There are 14 residues in the CDR3.

The chain couples TRBV5-1 to TRBJ2-1; D ambiguous. Germline lookup yields CDR1 SGHRS and CDR2 YFSETQ. The CDR3 is made up of 14 amino acids. V lost 8 bases and J lost 0, with 12 bases in between. The CDR3 is CASSSLSSYNEQFF. CDR3 sequence (DNA): TGCGCCAGTTCGAGCCTGAGCTCCTACAATGAGCAGTTCTTC.

This chain joins TRBV19 and TRBJ2-7, with D possibly being TRBD2 (6 bases). The ends were cut back, 1 base at V and 0 bases at J, with 7 bases in the middle. Germline lookup yields CDR1 LNHDA and CDR2 SQIVND (reference sequence). CDR3 length: 14 amino acids. The CDR3 protein is CASSIVGSSYEQYF. In DNA, the CDR3 is TGTGCCAGTAGTATAGTCGGGAGCTCCTACGAGCAGTACTTC.

This clone was counted a few times. The V and J genes are TRBV19 and TRBJ2-7, with TRBD1 matching over 10 bases. J gave up 6 bases and V 6 bases, and 8 bases lay outside the gene matches. The CDR3 sequence is 14 residues long. Looked up from germline, CDR1 is LNHDA and CDR2 is SQIVND (reference sequence). The CDR3 reads CASSRTGGSGEQYF. CDR3 bases: TGTGCCAGTAGCCGGACAGGGGGTTCGGGCGAGCAGTACTTC.

The chain recombines TRBV10-1 with TRBJ1-3; D remains ambiguous. Germline values: CDR1 WNHNN, CDR2 SYGVQD (reference sequence). V was trimmed by 6 bases and J by 2 bases, leaving 14 bases between them. The CDR3 is made up of 15 amino acids. The CDR3 sequence is CASSPGLLAGNTIYF. CDR3 bases: TGCGCCAGCAGCCCCGGACTACTTGCTGGAAACACCATATATTTT.

The chain links TRBV19 to TRBJ1-1, with D perhaps matching TRBD1 (5 bases). The germline V and J ends were trimmed by 4 bases and 0 bases, with 9 bases remaining between them. CDR1 and CDR2 (germline): LNHDA, SQIVND (reference sequence). The CDR3 is 14 amino acids. CDR3 in DNA: TGTGCCAGTAGTACCGACAGACTGAACACTGAAGCTTTCTTT. It codes for CASSTDRLNTEAFF.

The chain has TRBV20-1 and TRBJ1-2; D is undetermined. The CDR3 sequence is 11 residues long. Germline CDR1 is DFQATT and CDR2 is SNEGSKA (reference sequence). V lost 2 bases and J lost 3, with 4 bases in between. The CDR3 nucleotides read TGCAGTGCTAGACGGGACTATGGCTACACCTTC. This gives the protein CSARRDYGYTF.

The rearrangement uses TRBV19 and TRBJ2-7, with TRBD1 as a possible D gene (6 bases). The CDR3 sequence is 10 residues long. V lost 9 bases to trimming and J lost 6 bases, with 9 bases between them. Germline V gives CDR1 LNHDA, CDR2 SQIVND (reference sequence). CDR3 DNA sequence: TGTGCCAGCTCAGGGGCCGAGCAGTACTTC. This encodes CASSGAEQYF.

The chain is built from TRBV11-3 and TRBJ2-1; TRBD2 might be the D (6 bases). The germline V and J ends were trimmed by 3 bases and 12 bases, with 12 bases remaining between them. The CDR3 runs to 12 residues. The germline gives CDR1 SGHNT, CDR2 YENEEA. The CDR3 reads CASSLGGARQFF. DNA for the CDR3: TGTGCCAGCAGCTTGGGCGGGGCGCGGCAGTTCTTC.

The V and J genes are TRBV6-1 and TRBJ1-3; tentative D call: TRBD1 (5 bases). This CDR3 comprises 16 residues. Germline CDR1 MNHNS, CDR2 SASEGT. The V gene lost 3 bases and the J gene lost 3 bases, with 15 bases spanning the gap. CDR3 coding DNA: TGTGCCAGCAGTGATCGCCGGGGGGGAGGTGGAAACACCATATATTTT. Its translation: CASSDRRGGGGNTIYF.

This clone appeared a few times. The V call is TRBV5-3, the J call TRBJ1-1; possible D gene TRBD1, 6 bases. TRBV5-3 is assigned to the ORF class and has an uncertain function. Trimming cost V 1 base and J 0 bases, with 31 bases left between them. This CDR3 region has 22 residues. The CDR3 DNA reads TGTGCCAGAAGCTTGTGCGGCCGAGAAGGGGAGACGGCGGACAGAGTGAACACTGAAGCTTTCTTT. Protein: CARSLCGREGETADRVNTEAFF.